The rows below give T cell receptor beta chains drawn from one sample of a study of shared clonotypes between healthy human individuals. Assay used: immunoSEQ multiplex PCR; TCRdb lists only in-frame clones, some missing. The table has over a million clones, roughly 97% seen once. Sequenced input: naive CD4+ T cells sorted from blood. The receptor set was obtained from a man aged 25 to 45 in good health. CDR3s include the opening cysteine and the closing phenylalanine or tryptophan. The D gene is left open where the match is weak. Clone sizes are given selectively: once, few, many, or a class where the clone is expanded.

v_gene	abundance	d_gene	j_gene	CDR3nt	CDR3aa
TRBV7-7	.	.	TRBJ2-7	TGTGCTAGCAGCCCTAATTCGCTGACGTACGAGCAGTACTTC	CASSPNSLTYEQYF
TRBV28	.	TRBD1	TRBJ1-2	TGTGCCAGCAGTCTGACAGGGGGCGCGTTCTATGGCTACACCTTC	CASSLTGGAFYGYTF
TRBV7-3	.	.	TRBJ2-3	TGTGCCAGCAGCTTACGGGGGGCCCAGGTCTCAGATACGCAGTATTTT	CASSLRGAQVSDTQYF
TRBV7-9	.	.	TRBJ2-5	TGTGCCAGCGAACCGGGACAATACCAAGAGACCCAGTACTTC	CASEPGQYQETQYF
TRBV18	.	.	TRBJ2-4	TGTGCCAGCTCACCACCAGGGGGTTTAGCCAAAAACATTCAGTACTTC	CASSPPGGLAKNIQYF
TRBV14	once	.	TRBJ2-3	TGTGCCAGCAGCCAAGACCTTATCACAGATACGCAGTATTTT	CASSQDLITDTQYF
TRBV5-4	once	.	TRBJ2-1	TGTGCCAGCAGTCACGCCCCCAATGAGCAGTTCTTC	CASSHAPNEQFF
TRBV5-4	.	.	TRBJ2-1	TGTGCCAGCACCCCTCGAGGAACCTACAATGAGCAGTTCTTC	CASTPRGTYNEQFF
TRBV15	.	.	TRBJ2-7	TGTGCCACCAGCAGAGTTGGCGTGGGCTACGAGCAGTACTTC	CATSRVGVGYEQYF
TRBV30	.	TRBD2	TRBJ2-7	TGTGCCTGGATTGCTGACCGTATAGCACTCAGGACTAGCATGTACGAGCAGTACTTC	CAWIADRIALRTSMYEQYF
TRBV9	once	TRBD1	TRBJ2-1	TGTGCCAGCAGCGTAGCCCCGGGACAGGGTGGTAATGAGCAGTTCTTC	CASSVAPGQGGNEQFF
TRBV14	.	TRBD2	TRBJ2-5	TGTGCCAGCAGCCAACGGTTCGGGCGGGAGCCTCAAGAGGCCCAGTACTTC	CASSQRFGREPQEAQYF
TRBV7-8	.	.	TRBJ2-2	TGTGCCAGCAGCCCTAGGGGGAGCACCGGGGAGCTGTTTTTT	CASSPRGSTGELFF
TRBV11-2	.	.	TRBJ2-1	TGTGCCAGCAGCCCCATGGGCTCCTACAATGAGCAGTTCTTC	CASSPMGSYNEQFF
TRBV6-6	.	TRBD1	TRBJ2-7	TGTGCCAGCAGTTACGACAGGGGATTAAGGTACGAGCAGTACTTC	CASSYDRGLRYEQYF
TRBV14	.	.	TRBJ2-3	TGTGCCAGCAGCCAAGGGATAGGGGCCATCCTCACAGATACGCAGTATTTT	CASSQGIGAILTDTQYF
TRBV5-4	.	TRBD1	TRBJ1-2	TGTGCCAGCAGCCATGGACAGGGTAGTGGCTACACCTTC	CASSHGQGSGYTF
TRBV6-1	.	.	TRBJ2-7	TGTGCCAGCAGTCCAGGAGGCCTCCCCTACGAGCAGTACTTC	CASSPGGLPYEQYF